These T cell receptor beta chains were read from a single sample in a study of control samples from healthy donors and cancer patients. Produced via immunoSEQ multiplex PCR; TCRdb's table is partial and in-frame only. The table has under 200,000 clones, approximately 96% seen once. Sample: blood. The origin of the receptors is a woman aged 40-49 years in good health. Both conserved end residues are part of each CDR3. A D gene is named only where the DNA matches it firmly. Size is omitted from some rows. Given values are once, few, many or a class for expanded clones.

D gene,J gene,V gene,CDR3 length,clone size,CDR3 protein,CDR3 DNA
-,TRBJ1-4,TRBV7-2,15,-,CASSLGGSTNEKLFF,TGTGCCAGCAGCTTAGGAGGGTCAACTAATGAAAAACTGTTTTTT
TRBD1,TRBJ2-3,TRBV6-5,14,-,CASSTRDSLDTQYF,TGTGCCAGCAGTACCCGGGACAGTTTAGATACGCAGTATTTT
-,TRBJ2-5,TRBV7-9,13,-,CASSFAGAETQYF,TGTGCCAGCAGCTTCGCCGGTGCGGAGACCCAGTACTTC
TRBD1,TRBJ2-4,TRBV11-3,16,-,CASSTGTGSSKNIQYF,TGTGCCAGCAGCACCGGGACAGGCTCTTCCAAAAACATTCAGTACTTC
-,TRBJ1-6,TRBV18,15,-,CASSPVGREDRPLHF,TGTGCCAGCTCACCAGTGGGCAGGGAAGATCGACCCCTCCACTTT
-,TRBJ2-7,TRBV30,13,once,CAWSEGFSYEQYF,TGTGCCTGGAGCGAAGGCTTTTCCTACGAGCAGTACTTC
TRBD2,TRBJ2-7,TRBV30,14,-,CAWSVVAGVFKQYF,TGTGCCTGGAGTGTGGTAGCGGGAGTATTCAAGCAGTACTTC
-,TRBJ2-7,TRBV5-1,12,-,CASGTGTYEQYF,TGCGCCAGCGGGACGGGGACCTACGAGCAGTACTTC
-,TRBJ2-1,TRBV10-1,14,-,CASSDPRSYNEQFF,TGCGCCAGCAGTGATCCCAGGAGCTACAATGAGCAGTTCTTC
-,TRBJ1-3,TRBV7-3,14,-,CASSATGSGNTIYF,TGTGCCAGCAGCGCAACAGGGAGCGGAAACACCATATATTTT
-,TRBJ1-6,TRBV5-6,12,-,CASSLVGSPLHF,TGTGCCAGCAGCTTGGTGGGATCACCCCTCCACTTT
-,TRBJ1-2,TRBV6-2/TRBV6-3,14,few,CASSNRRTAYGYTF,TGTGCCAGCAGTAACAGGAGAACCGCCTATGGCTACACCTTC
TRBD1,TRBJ2-2,TRBV18,15,-,CASSTRQGDTGELFF,TGTGCCAGCTCAACTCGACAGGGAGACACCGGGGAGCTGTTTTTT